Listed here is a single TCR beta chain. Its antigen is not known. This entry comes from a study of a mutant IDH1 vaccine in newly diagnosed glioma. Notes on the study in general: Pseudoprogression appeared unlinked to shifts in leading peripheral T cell clonotypes.

The repertoire was sequenced with immunoSEQ multiplex PCR; TCRdb's copy has only in-frame clones and lacks some. The sample has 50,000 or so clones; roughly 78% are singletons. The CDR3 is 16 residues long. J was trimmed by 1 base and V by 2 bases; bases with no gene match: 7. Per germline, CDR1 LGHNT and CDR2 FRNRAP. Described time point: week 5, during vaccination. Vaccine doses each comprised 300 ug of mutant IDH1 20-mer peptide, with topical imiquimod. The chain carries TRBV12-5 and TRBJ1-1; the match to TRBD1 covers 7 bases. The TCR sequence derives from a woman between 35 and 50 years old with glioma. The starting material was PBMCs, obtained from a glioma patient whose treatment included an IDH1 peptide vaccine. CDR3 nucleotides: TGTGCTAGTGGTTTGATCGTGACAGGGAGGAACACTGAAGCTTTCTTT. It translates to CASGLIVTGRNTEAFF.